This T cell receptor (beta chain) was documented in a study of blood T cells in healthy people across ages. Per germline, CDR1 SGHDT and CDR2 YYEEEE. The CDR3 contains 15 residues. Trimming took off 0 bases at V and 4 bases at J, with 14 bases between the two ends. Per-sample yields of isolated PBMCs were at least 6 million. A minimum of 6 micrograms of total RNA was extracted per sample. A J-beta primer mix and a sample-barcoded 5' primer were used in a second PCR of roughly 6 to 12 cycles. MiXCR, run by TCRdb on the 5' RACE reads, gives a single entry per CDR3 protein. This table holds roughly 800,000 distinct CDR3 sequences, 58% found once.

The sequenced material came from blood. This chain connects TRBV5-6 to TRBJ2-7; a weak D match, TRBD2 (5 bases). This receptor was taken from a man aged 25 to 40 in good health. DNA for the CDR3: TGTGCCAGCAGCTTGGAGCGGCACAATCGGTACGAGCAGTACTTC. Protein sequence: CASSLERHNRYEQYF.